The T cell receptor beta chain under discussion was sequenced for a study of T cell responses to AZD1222 COVID-19 vaccine (dated by TCRdb to the early 2020s). For the wider study: AZD1222 recipients whose second dose came at about 4 weeks and those whose second dose came at about 12 weeks were combined into one group, since spike-specific TCR depth and breadth did not differ between the two schedules. A total of more than 230 trial participants underwent TCR sequencing, of whom approximately 200 had received two doses of AZD1222 and 26 had received two doses of the MenACWY control vaccine. Enrollment into the trials was organized by age into subgroups of 18-55, 56-69 and 70-plus years, and those subgroups contained roughly 150, 30 and 60 TCR-sequenced participants, respectively.

What the time point label conveys for this sample: baseline before first vaccination. Vaccinee samples came from UK trials COV001 and COV002, including a single-blind randomized controlled phase 2/3 trial of AZD1222 (ChAdOx1 nCoV-19) in healthy adults. For TCRbeta chain sequencing, PBMC samples were collected from trial participants at day 0 and at day 28 after the second dose. The CDR3 regions of human TCRbeta chains were analyzed by immunosequencing. In the original analysis: Repertoire TCRs were matched against a reference library of SARS-CoV-2-specific TCRs generated with the MIRA antigen-specificity platform. Breadth was defined as the fraction of unique TCRs that were SARS-CoV-2-associated, and depth was defined as the fraction of total T cells that were SARS-CoV-2-associated. Using the MIRA data, each spike-specific TCR was assigned both to the spike region to which the TCR was reactive and to a CD4 or CD8 class. Log10-transformed breadth and depth values were compared by one-way ANOVA with Sidak's multiple comparisons tests. This is the immuneACCESS table as TCRdb keeps it, with only in-frame sequences that have V and J called. A part of the clones is gone; compared with another copy, unresolved V genes explain less than half, and the rest is unexplained. V and J calls and clone size are those listed in that table; D and trimming were worked out from the DNA. Across this sample there are 120,000 to 150,000 clones, with around nine tenths seen only once. The top ten clonotypes cover 1.4% of the sample.

Notes on this clone: Its antigen is unknown. The record has no base qualities; no much larger clone is one base away.

Broad study findings and their caveats: Conclusions about previously exposed vaccinees are limited because only a handful of AZD1222 recipients were SARS-CoV-2 seropositive at baseline. Most participants were white British and females outnumbered males, and the authors suggested that clonal diversity may have been underestimated. After two AZD1222 doses, spike-specific TCR breadth and depth were significantly higher than at day 0 and than in MenACWY recipients. The whole spike protein was spanned by vaccine-associated CD4 TCRs, and dominant responses were seen in regions 160-218 and 743-854. Because no day 14 peak-response samples were available, repertoires were characterized only after the peak T cell response. Reportedly, almost half of the unique spike-specific TCRs recognized epitopes lying outside the regions that are mutated in the B.1.351 and B.1.1.7 variants. The 56-69-year group was small, and its depth increase did not reach significance, likely because of low power.

V is cut by 2 bases and J by 7 bases, and the space between the germline ends is 15 bases. The germline V gene supplies CDR1 SGHRS and CDR2 YFSETQ. Including the terminal cysteine and phenylalanine, the CDR3 comprises 15 residues. The sequence is cut down to CDR3 DNA, 45 bases in frame from base 1. The TCR sequence derives from an adult in good health. Sequenced here: peripheral blood, sampled on day 0 of AZD1222 vaccination. The chain employs TRBV5-1 and TRBJ2-2; matching of 6 bases hints at TRBD1 as the D gene. The DNA sequence reads TGCGCCAGCAGCTTATGGGACACCTTGGGCGGGGAGCTGTTTTTT. It translates as CASSLWDTLGGELFF.